The 27 T cell receptor beta chains below all came from one sample that was sequenced in a study of CD8+CD57+ T cells in acquired aplastic anemia. Patients included in sequencing had previously demonstrated CD8+CD57+ cell expansion by flow cytometry. Genomic DNA was employed as the template in profiling TCR beta VDJ and CDR3. A single record per CDR3 protein comes from TCRdb applying MiXCR to the reads. Of about 200,000 distinct CDR3 sequences in the sample, over 40% were seen once. The material sequenced was sorted CD4+, CD8+, or CD8+CD57+ T cells (not recorded which) from PBMCs. The receptors come from a human donor with aplastic anemia.

This clonotype was detected a few times. The chain combines TRBV18 with TRBJ1-2; maybe TRBD1 (6 bases). V shed 2 bases and J shed 6 bases, with 16 bases lying between them. The V gene's germline CDR1 is KGHSH and CDR2 LQKENI. There are 15 residues in the CDR3. The CDR3 sequence: CASSPIQGGSDGYTF. The CDR3, as DNA: TGTGCCAGCTCACCAATACAGGGCGGTTCAGATGGCTACACCTTC.

This chain's CDR3 is CAISESQEHNEHF. Written as DNA, the CDR3 is TGTGCCATCAGTGAGTCTCAGGAACACAATGAGCATTTT. The chain links TRBV10-3 to TRBJ1-5; D not certain. Trimming cost V 0 bases and J 14 bases, with 14 bases left between them. This CDR3 comprises 13 residues. Germline V lookup: CDR1 ENHRY, CDR2 SYGVKD.

Turning to this clonotype: It is likely a read error, because the conserved phenylalanine at the end of the CDR3 is missing. The chain uses TRBV2 and TRBJ2-1; 7 bases fit TRBD2. V lost 4 bases and J lost 0; bases outside the gene matches: 3. Germline V gene sequence: CDR1 SNHLY, CDR2 FYNNEI. The CDR3 covers 15 residues. CDR3 residues: CASSGGGRSYNEQFL. DNA of the CDR3: TGTGCCAGCAGTGGCGGGGGTCGCTCCTACAATGAGCAGTTCCTC.

Many counts were recorded for this clonotype. J is TRBJ1-2 and V is TRBV6-1, with D hard to call. Germline V lookup: CDR1 MNHNS, CDR2 SASEGT. The germline V and J ends were trimmed by 6 bases and 4 bases, with 18 bases remaining between them. There are 15 residues in the CDR3. The CDR3 bases are TGTGCCAGCAGCCCCCCGGAGTCTCGGGTCTATGGCTACACCTTC. Protein product: CASSPPESRVYGYTF.

Of note for this clonotype: With a much larger clone just one base away, this may be a read error. The chain links TRBV5-6 to TRBJ1-1; D perhaps matches TRBD1 (6 bases). Looked up from germline, CDR1 is SGHDT and CDR2 is YYEEEE. With 2 bases removed from V and 3 bases from J, the gap between germline ends came to 11 bases. The CDR3 consists of 14 residues. The CDR3 region is CASSLDRSDTEAFF. CDR3 bases: TGTGCCAGCAGCTTAGACAGGTCGGACACTGAAGCTTTCTTT.

The table lists this clonotype with many counts. The chain recombines TRBV9 with TRBJ2-7; D remains unclear. Germline CDR1 SGDLS, CDR2 YYNGEE. This CDR3 has 15 residues. The V end lost 4 bases, the J end lost 3 bases, and 17 bases lay between the germline ends. CDR3 nucleotides: TGTGCCAGCAGCCGCTTGGAGCTCCCCATCTACGAGCAGTACTTC. Translating it yields CASSRLELPIYEQYF.

The sample holds many counts of this clonotype. The chain couples TRBV11-2 to TRBJ1-2; 10 nucleotides align to TRBD1. The CDR3 length is 14 residues. V lost 1 base, J lost 7 bases, and 3 bases stayed unmatched. The V gene's germline CDR1 is SGHAT and CDR2 FQNNGV. CDR3: CASSLGDRGGGYTF. The CDR3 DNA sequence: TGTGCCAGCAGCTTAGGGGACAGGGGTGGTGGCTACACCTTC. The full variable domain, with the rest looked up from reference TRBV11-2 and TRBJ1-2, is EAGVAQSPRYKIIEKRQSVAFWCNPISGHATLYWYQQILGQGPKLLIQFQNNGVVDDSQLPKDRFSAERLKGVDSTLKIQPAKLEDSAVYLCASSLGDRGGGYTFGSGTRLTVV.

A word on this clonotype: A much larger clone lies a single base off, so this may be a read error. V is TRBV5-1 and J is TRBJ2-2; 9 positions agree with TRBD1. This CDR3 is built from 17 residues. Germline assignment: CDR1 SGHRS and CDR2 YFSETQ. CDR3 loop: CASSLSATGGNTRELFF. CDR3 DNA: TGCGCCAGCAGCTTGTCTGCGACAGGGGGGAACACCAGGGAGCTGTTTTTT.

This clonotype was picked up a small number of times. A single base separates this from a much larger clone, so it may be a read error. Without the conserved terminal phenylalanine or tryptophan, this CDR3 likely stems from a read error. The genes are TRBV7-3 and TRBJ2-7; possibly TRBD1 for D (5 bases). Looked up from germline, CDR1 is SGHTA and CDR2 is FQGTGA. The V end was cut by 4 bases, the J end by 4 bases, with 23 bases between. This CDR3 region has 17 residues. This chain's CDR3 is CASSSPPPPGRVYEQYL. CDR3 sequence (DNA): TGTGCCAGCAGCTCTCCTCCCCCCCCCGGCAGGGTTTACGAGCAGTACCTC.

The sample holds many counts of this clonotype. The J gene is TRBJ1-1, the V gene TRBV20-1, with D uncertain. The CDR3 sequence is 13 residues long. The V gene lost 1 base and the J gene lost 1 base, with 7 bases spanning the gap. In germline, CDR1 is DFQATT, CDR2 SNEGSKA (reference sequence). The CDR3 region has the DNA TGCAGTGCTAGAGCCAGAGAGAACACTGAAGCTTTCTTT. Translation: CSARARENTEAFF.

This clonotype has at least ten counts. The rearrangement uses TRBV7-8 and TRBJ1-6; D is uncertain. V gave up 2 bases and J gave up 7 bases, with 6 bases separating them. The CDR3 is 13 residues long. The germline V gene encodes CDR1 SGHVS and CDR2 FQNEAQ. The CDR3 sequence is CASSLTSNSPLHF. The CDR3 coding sequence is TGTGCCAGCAGCTTAACGTCCAATTCACCCCTCCACTTT.

The rearrangement joins TRBV20-1 to TRBJ1-3; TRBD1 agrees at 7 bases. The CDR3 is 14 residues long. Germline CDR1 reads DFQATT; CDR2 reads SNEGSKA (reference sequence). The CDR3: CSAKPQGTGNTIYF. The CDR3 DNA sequence: TGCAGCGCCAAGCCACAGGGGACTGGAAACACCATATATTTT.

This clonotype was picked up many times. Relative to the germline gene, one junction end is altered; a read error may explain this. This chain joins TRBV20-1 and TRBJ2-5; the D gene is possibly TRBD2 (7 bases). The CDR3 has 10 amino acids. Germline V gene data show CDR1 as DFQATT and CDR2 as SNEGSKA (reference sequence). CDR3 loop: CSLGRGRLDF. DNA of the CDR3: TGCAGTTTAGGGAGGGGGAGGCTGGACTTC.

The CDR3 DNA is TGTGCCAGCAGCCCCCAAGGGGGACAAGGGAGGGACGAGCAGTACTTC. The encoded protein is CASSPQGGQGRDEQYF. The chain joins TRBV7-3 to TRBJ2-7; D may be TRBD2 (7 bases). Trimming took off 5 bases at V and 5 bases at J, with 22 bases between the two ends. CDR3 length: 16 amino acids. Germline V CDR1 and CDR2: SGHTA, FQGTGA.

J is TRBJ1-4 and V is TRBV20-1; 10 bases agree with TRBD1. Germline CDR1 is DFQATT and CDR2 is SNEGSKA (reference sequence). CDR3 length: 18 residues. Unmatched junction bases numbered 9, after V lost 2 bases and J lost 0 bases. Here the CDR3 reads CSARNPGQGTATNEKLFF. The CDR3 DNA sequence: TGCAGTGCTAGAAACCCGGGACAGGGGACTGCAACTAATGAAAAACTGTTTTTT.

This chain connects TRBV24-1 to TRBJ2-7; 15 bases are shared with TRBD2. Germline values: CDR1 KGHDR, CDR2 SFDVKD. V dropped 4 bases and J dropped 0; count of bases not matched to a gene: 9. The CDR3 contains 19 residues. As DNA, the CDR3 is TGTGCCACCAGTGACACCGGGACTAGCGGGGGGACGAGCTCCTACGAGCAGTACTTC. This sequence encodes CATSDTGTSGGTSSYEQYF.

The chain links TRBV11-2 to TRBJ2-3; 7 bases align to TRBD2. CDR1 SGHAT and CDR2 FQNNGV come from the germline V gene. The CDR3 has 17 amino acids. The junction had 16 bases not matched to a gene; V was cut back by 5 bases and J by 5 bases. The CDR3 DNA follows: TGTGCCAGCAGCCCCCGGGGGGTGGGGGTAAAAGTAGATACGCAGTATTTT. Protein product: CASSPRGVGVKVDTQYF.

A word on this clonotype: A read error may produce the germline difference seen at one junction end. The rearrangement joins TRBV5-5 to TRBJ2-3; 10 bases match TRBD1. The CDR3 totals 16 residues. The V gene's germline CDR1 is SGHKS and CDR2 YYEKEE (reference sequence). The CDR3 DNA reads TGTGCCAGCAGCCCCAAGACAGGGGGCCTCACAGGTACGCAGTATTTT. It is translated as CASSPKTGGLTGTQYF.

This chain uses TRBV15 with TRBJ2-1; perhaps TRBD2 as D (5 bases). V dropped 5 bases and J dropped 2 bases, with 7 bases sitting between them. The V gene's germline CDR1 is LNHNV and CDR2 YYDKDF (reference sequence). CDR3 length: 13 residues. In nucleotides, the CDR3 is TGTGCCACCAGCGGGAGACCCTACAATGAGCAGTTCTTC. Amino acid sequence: CATSGRPYNEQFF.

The gene calls are TRBV10-3 and TRBJ1-2, with D uncertain. Trimming shortened V by 2 bases and J by 0 bases, and 4 bases separated the two germline ends. Germline loops: CDR1 ENHRY, CDR2 SYGVKD. The CDR3 runs to 13 residues. CDR3 bases: TGTGCCATCAGTGAGAGGGCTAACTATGGCTACACCTTC. This gives the protein CAISERANYGYTF.

The rearrangement uses TRBV15 and TRBJ2-5, with D perhaps matching TRBD2 (5 bases). Trimming removed 2 bases from V and 5 bases from J, with 9 bases in between. CDR1 and CDR2 from the germline V gene are LNHNV and YYDKDF (reference sequence). The CDR3 spans 13 residues. The CDR3 nucleotides read TGTGCCACCAGCAGAAACAGAGGGGAGACCCAGTACTTC. It encodes CATSRNRGETQYF.

The chain is built from TRBV10-3 and TRBJ2-3; 8 bases line up with TRBD1. CDR3 length: 18 amino acids. The V gene's germline CDR1 is ENHRY and CDR2 SYGVKD. V was clipped by 3 bases and J by 0 bases; unmatched bases: 11. CDR3 loop: CAISDRDRGKTSTDTQYF. In DNA form, the CDR3 reads TGTGCCATCAGTGACAGAGACAGGGGCAAAACTAGCACAGATACGCAGTATTTT.

This clonotype was counted once. The chain recombines TRBV2 with TRBJ2-3; tentatively, D is TRBD2 (7 bases). The CDR3 covers 12 residues. Germline CDR1 SNHLY, CDR2 FYNNEI. The V gene lost 7 bases and the J gene lost 9 bases, with 14 bases spanning the gap. The CDR3 is CASTERGGTQYF. CDR3 nucleotides: TGTGCCAGCACCGAGAGGGGGGGCACGCAGTATTTT. Full variable domain (rest looked up from reference TRBV2 and TRBJ2-3): EPEVTQTPSHQVTQMGQEVILRCVPISNHLYFYWYRQILGQKVEFLVSFYNNEISEKSEIFDDQFSVERPDGSNFTLKIRSTKLEDSAMYFCASTERGGTQYFGPGTRLTVL.

The V call is TRBV12-3 or TRBV12-4, the J call TRBJ1-5; D ambiguous. The CDR3 covers 14 residues. The V end was cut by 3 bases, the J end by 4 bases, with 10 bases between. The CDR3 DNA reads as TGTGCCAGCAGTTTCTGGGCAGATAATCAGCCCCAGCATTTT. Translation: CASSFWADNQPQHF.

This chain joins TRBV6-1 and TRBJ2-7, with D hard to call. This CDR3 is built from 14 residues. Trimming took 2 bases from V and 0 from J, leaving 8 bases between them. The germline V gene encodes CDR1 MNHNS and CDR2 SASEGT. The DNA for the CDR3 is TGTGCCAGCAGTGAATGGCACTACTCCTACGAGCAGTACTTC. This codes for CASSEWHYSYEQYF.

In its sample, this clonotype was seen many times. The V gene is TRBV25-1, the J gene TRBJ1-2; D remains ambiguous. Germline assignment: CDR1 MGHDK and CDR2 SYGVNS. The CDR3 totals 12 residues. V was pared by 7 bases and J by 6 bases, with 12 bases between. CDR3 loop: CASIGDKHGYTF. Here the CDR3 DNA reads TGTGCCAGCATAGGAGACAAGCATGGCTACACCTTC.

In this sample, this clonotype turned up many times. The chain's CDR3 is CASSDLMHADTQYF. CDR3 nucleotide sequence: TGTGCCAGCAGTGACCTCATGCATGCAGATACGCAGTATTTT. The V call is TRBV2, the J call TRBJ2-3; D call uncertain. The CDR3 sequence is 14 residues long. CDR1 and CDR2 (germline): SNHLY, FYNNEI. Between the trimmed V and J ends, which lost 3 bases and 4 bases, there was a span of 11 bases.